The following is a T cell receptor (beta chain) sequence with its context. CDR3 length: 12 residues. Trimming shortened V by 6 bases and J by 13 bases, and 18 bases separated the two germline ends. Germline V gives CDR1 SNHLY, CDR2 FYNNEI. This sample is part of a study of Graves' ophthalmopathy and Graves' hyperthyroidism. Amplification of the TCR beta CDR3 regions used RNA transcripts (as template). First-round RT-PCR employed HTBI primers, with a second-round multiplex PCR after it. TCRdb passed the multiplex PCR reads through MiXCR, listing each CDR3 protein once. The table lists 240,000 or so distinct CDR3 sequences, about 47% of them singletons.

This clonotype was obtained from an adult man with Graves' ophthalmopathy. Sequenced material: peripheral blood. This chain connects TRBV2 to TRBJ1-2; D gene ambiguous. Written as DNA, the CDR3 is TGTGCCAGCAGCCCCAACCAGGACGAATTCACCTTC. Its protein is CASSPNQDEFTF.